This entry describes one T cell receptor (beta chain). The repertoire was sequenced with immunoSEQ multiplex PCR; TCRdb's copy has only in-frame clones and lacks some. This sample carries approximately 2.5 million clones, roughly 93% of them seen once, and the ten largest clones take around 0.37%. This entry comes from a study of shared clonotypes between healthy human individuals. Trimming cost V 5 bases and J 1 base, with 11 bases left between them. From germline, CDR1 is LNHDA and CDR2 SQIVND (reference sequence). The CDR3 is made up of 14 amino acids. The sample was naive CD4+ T cells from PBMCs. The subset is: CD45RA+ positively selected. The clonotype comes from a man aged 18 to 30 in good health. Some clones in this sample may be carry-over from other donors' samples. The genes are TRBV19 and TRBJ1-1, with no clear D. DNA of the CDR3: TGTGCCAGTAGTTCCCGGGAGAAGAACACTGAAGCTTTCTTT. It encodes CASSSREKNTEAFF.